What follows are 15 T cell receptor beta chains derived from one specimen sequenced in a study of glioma-infiltrating T cells. Using RNA template, CDR3s of TCR alpha and beta were amplified with iRepertoire arm-PCR. TCRdb used MiXCR to reprocess the multiplex PCR reads, holding one entry per CDR3 protein. The top ten hold roughly two fifths of the sample, which has around 93,000 distinct CDR3 sequences, 40% seen once. The sample comprised glioma tissue, nonneoplastic brain tissue, or PBMCs (not recorded which). The receptors shown here come from a human donor with low-grade glioma or glioblastoma, undergoing nonglioma brain surgery, or in good health (not recorded which).

Many counts were recorded for this clonotype. The chain carries TRBV18 and TRBJ2-1; D is ambiguous. Deletions cut 2 bases from V and 0 bases from J, with 11 bases between. The CDR3 loop spans 16 amino acids. Germline values: CDR1 KGHSH, CDR2 LQKENI. The CDR3 reads CASSPEVESSYNEQFF. DNA for the CDR3: TGTGCCAGCTCACCAGAGGTGGAGAGCTCCTACAATGAGCAGTTCTTC. Full variable domain (missing parts from reference TRBV18 and TRBJ2-1): NAGVMQNPRHLVRRRGQEARLRCSPMKGHSHVYWYRQLPEEGLKFMVYLQKENIIDESGMPKERFSAEFPKEGPSILRIQQVVRGDSAAYFCASSPEVESSYNEQFFGPGTRLTVL.

The chain carries TRBV14 and TRBJ2-1; D might be TRBD2 (6 bases). This CDR3 is 14 amino acids long. Germline V lookup: CDR1 SGHDN, CDR2 FVKESK. V was trimmed by 1 base and J by 7 bases, leaving 11 bases between them. This CDR3 is CASSQVYGRNEQFF. The CDR3 DNA reads TGTGCCAGCAGCCAAGTCTACGGGAGAAATGAGCAGTTCTTC.

This clonotype was found many times. The rearrangement joins TRBV7-9 to TRBJ1-5, with D uncertain. The CDR3 is 16 amino acids. Germline CDR1 and CDR2: SEHNR and FQNEAQ (reference sequence). V was shortened by 0 bases and J by 4 bases, with 13 bases between the two germline ends. CDR3 region: CASSLALGISNQPQHF. CDR3 nucleotides: TGTGCCAGCAGCTTAGCGCTTGGAATTTCTAATCAGCCCCAGCATTTT.

This clonotype has a count of ten or more. CDR3 sequence (DNA): TGTGCCAGCAAACCAGGGACTTCCGGGGAGCTGTTTTTT. Residues: CASKPGTSGELFF. V is TRBV6-4 and J is TRBJ2-2, with D possibly matching TRBD2 (6 bases). Germline V gene sequence: CDR1 MRHNA, CDR2 SNTAGT. Deletions cut 7 bases from V and 6 bases from J, with 12 bases between. The CDR3 has 13 residues.

This clonotype was seen repeatedly, ten times or more. The chain uses TRBV6-2 or TRBV6-3 and TRBJ2-3; possibly TRBD1 for D (6 bases). Germline loops: CDR1 MNHEY, CDR2 SVGEGT. The CDR3 spans 17 residues. The ends were cut back, 0 bases at V and 0 bases at J, with 13 bases in the middle. CDR3: CASSYSFMRGSTDTQYF. The CDR3 DNA follows: TGTGCCAGCAGTTACTCCTTTATGAGGGGGAGCACAGATACGCAGTATTTT.

DNA for the CDR3: TGTGCCAGCACCTGGGCCGGTTCCTATGAGCAGTTCTTC. It is translated as CASTWAGSYEQFF. The rearrangement links TRBV28 to TRBJ2-1, with D unresolved. The CDR3 is 13 residues long. Trimming took 7 bases from V and 8 from J, leaving 15 bases between them. Germline V gene data show CDR1 as MDHEN and CDR2 as SYDVKM.

The sample holds many counts of this clonotype. The CDR3 region has the DNA TGTGCCACCAGCAGAGGAAACGGGGGCACTGAAGCTTTCTTT. Translation gives CATSRGNGGTEAFF. V is TRBV15 and J is TRBJ1-1; TRBD1 might be the D (5 bases). This CDR3 is built from 14 residues. Trimming removed 1 base from V and 4 bases from J, with 10 bases in between. Germline-derived CDR1 and CDR2 are LNHNV and YYDKDF (reference sequence).

This clonotype occurred a few times. The chain couples TRBV2 to TRBJ2-2; D might be TRBD1 or TRBD2, each matching 6 bases. V was pared by 8 bases and J by 4 bases, with 20 bases between. CDR3 length: 16 amino acids. The V gene's germline CDR1 is SNHLY and CDR2 FYNNEI. The CDR3 spells CASSIGGIGGTGELFF. The CDR3 DNA sequence: TGTGCCAGCTCCATCGGGGGCATCGGAGGCACCGGGGAGCTGTTTTTT.

This clonotype was found once. Given a much more abundant clone one base away, this may be a read error. The CDR3 loop reads CSAGDNRVNYGYTF. As DNA, the CDR3 is TGCAGTGCTGGAGATAACAGGGTAAACTATGGCTACACCTTC. This chain links TRBV20-1 with TRBJ1-2; a weak D match, TRBD1 (6 bases). This CDR3 contains 14 residues. The germline CDR1 and CDR2 sequences are DFQATT and SNEGSKA (reference sequence).

In this sample, this clonotype turned up many times. J is TRBJ1-3 and V is TRBV20-1; D not resolved. Germline V lookup: CDR1 DFQATT, CDR2 SNEGSKA (reference sequence). V shed 0 bases and J shed 2 bases, with 14 bases lying between them. The CDR3 is 16 residues long. CDR3 in DNA: TGCAGTGCTAGAGAGAGCCCGGCGGGTCCTGGAAACACCATATATTTT. Its translation: CSARESPAGPGNTIYF.

In this sample, this clonotype turned up many times. This rearrangement joins TRBV3-1 to TRBJ1-3, with 8 bases identical to TRBD1. The CDR3 has 19 residues. V shed 4 bases, J shed 5 bases, and the junction held 19 bases outside the gene matches. CDR1 and CDR2 from the germline V gene are LGHDT and YNNKEL (reference sequence). The CDR3 protein is CASSPRQGSLAGSRNTIYF. DNA for the CDR3: TGTGCCAGCAGCCCTCGACAGGGGTCCCTCGCTGGATCTAGAAACACCATATATTTT.

This clonotype turned up a few times. The genes are TRBV4-1 and TRBJ1-1; no definite D call. CDR1 and CDR2 (germline): MGHRA, YSYEKL. This CDR3 spans 13 amino acids. V lost 0 bases and J lost 7, with 9 bases in between. The CDR3 region is CASSQEGEYEAFF. CDR3 coding DNA: TGCGCCAGCAGCCAAGAAGGTGAGTATGAAGCTTTCTTT.

This clonotype showed up many times. This chain links TRBV12-3 or TRBV12-4 with TRBJ2-3; D remains unclear. V lost 4 bases and J 2 bases, leaving 13 bases between the germline ends. The CDR3 covers 15 residues. The CDR3 loop reads CASSSLFGITDTQYF. Here the CDR3 DNA reads TGTGCCAGCAGTTCCCTTTTTGGGATCACAGATACGCAGTATTTT.

This clonotype was counted at least ten times. The rearrangement joins TRBV6-5 to TRBJ2-6; 7 nucleotides agree with TRBD1. In germline, CDR1 is MNHEY, CDR2 SVGAGI. The CDR3 is 16 amino acids. Trimming took 2 bases from V and 4 from J; bases not matched to a gene: 5. CDR3 bases: TGTGCCAGCAGTTACACGACAGGGACCGGGGCCAACGTCCTGACTTTC. This encodes CASSYTTGTGANVLTF.

The chain uses TRBV9 and TRBJ2-7; a weak D match, TRBD2 (6 bases). This CDR3 has 15 amino acids. The V end lost 5 bases, the J end lost 6 bases, and 21 bases lay between the germline ends. In germline, CDR1 is SGDLS, CDR2 YYNGEE. The chain's CDR3 is CASSDTGREGSEQYF. The CDR3 DNA sequence: TGTGCCAGCAGTGATACGGGGCGGGAAGGGAGCGAGCAGTACTTC.